One sample yielded the 3 T cell receptor beta chains listed below, sequenced in a study of blood T cell repertoires in COVID-19. TCRdb's copy holds only in-frame clones and misses some; the assay was immunoSEQ multiplex PCR. Among roughly 80,000 clones listed, about 89% were seen once. Sequencing input: peripheral blood. The receptors shown here come from a man in his forties or fifties with COVID-19, enrolled during active disease.

On this clone: Because it lacks the conserved phenylalanine or tryptophan at the end, this CDR3 is likely a read error. No DNA is shown, since the ends of the CDR3 on it are uncertain; the CDR3 is the one TCRdb lists. V usage is TRBV10-1 and J usage is TRBJ1-1; the tabulated D call, TRBD1, remains unverified against the DNA. Germline CDR1 WNHNN, CDR2 SYGVQD (reference sequence). Inclusive of both ends, the CDR3 amounts to 9 amino acids. CDR3 region: CASSESQGP.

This chain uses TRBV5-1 with TRBJ1-2; D perhaps matches TRBD1 (6 bases). The CDR3 consists of 13 residues. Germline V gene sequence: CDR1 SGHRS, CDR2 YFSETQ. Trimming took off 2 bases at V and 4 bases at J, with 9 bases between the two ends. The CDR3 sequence is CASSFDRTYGYTF. In DNA, the CDR3 is TGCGCCAGCAGCTTCGACAGGACCTATGGCTACACCTTC.

This chain links TRBV25-1 with TRBJ2-3; 12 nucleotides line up with TRBD2. This CDR3 spans 18 amino acids. Trimming removed 3 bases from V and 0 bases from J; junction bases left unmatched: 7. Looked up from germline, CDR1 is MGHDK and CDR2 is SYGVNS. The CDR3 spells CASSDRLAGDPSTDTQYF. The CDR3 nucleotides read TGTGCCAGCAGTGACCGACTAGCGGGGGACCCTAGCACAGATACGCAGTATTTT.